The TCR beta chain under discussion was sequenced for a study of shared clonotypes between healthy human individuals. As for the study in general: A donor's plate count was three for CD4 naive and three for CD4 memory; CD8 naive had two and CD8 memory one.

The repertoire was sequenced with immunoSEQ multiplex PCR; TCRdb's copy has only in-frame clones and lacks some. The sample records 2.3 million or so clones, 85% to 95% being singletons. V was pared by 0 bases and J by 2 bases, with 2 bases of the junction left unmatched. Germline values: CDR1 MNHEY, CDR2 SVGAGI. The CDR3 is made up of 16 amino acids. Regarding this clone: Its antigen is not identified. The identical CDR3 is also encoded by other nucleotide sequences in the sample.

Study-wide points: Rarefaction demonstrated incomplete sorted-subset sequencing despite large depth.

The split of CD4+ cells yielded CD45RA+ naive and CD45RA-negative memory subsets. The chain has TRBV6-5 and TRBJ1-3, with 9 bases matching TRBD1. This sequence originates from a man younger than 35 in good health. Some clones in this sample may be carry-over from other donors' samples. Material for sequencing was naive CD4+ T cells from PBMCs. Subset specified: CD45RA+ positively selected. CDR3: CASSYSRQGAGNTIYF. In DNA, the CDR3 is TGTGCCAGCAGTTACTCCCGACAGGGGGCTGGAAACACCATATATTTT.